This T cell receptor (beta chain) was identified in a study of cytomegalovirus exposure and HLA in healthy donors. Study-wide context: As an earlier analysis found, about 190 million T cells yielded 100 million to 130 million unique TCR beta sequences. Findings of the study overall: Exclusion as indistinguishable affected some V segments, including TRBV6-2 and TRBV6-3. Reported results showed that the classifier diagnosed cytomegalovirus status with high specificity and sensitivity. The investigators catalogued under 200 TCR beta chains as cytomegalovirus-associated.

PCR used 60 Vbeta primers and 13 Jbeta primers. Only in-frame clones appear in the TCRdb table, and some are missing; sequencing was by immunoSEQ multiplex PCR. The table lists over 130,000 clones, roughly 77% of them singletons. This CDR3 comprises 15 residues. CDR1 and CDR2 (germline): MNHNY, SVGAGI (reference sequence). Trimming cost V 5 bases and J 0 bases, with 14 bases left between them. For this clone: The antigen is unknown.

Sequenced input: PBMCs. The chain links TRBV6-6 to TRBJ2-7; D perhaps matches TRBD1 (6 bases). The source is a human donor in good health. CDR3 nucleotide sequence: TGTGCCAGCAGTAAGAGGGGGATTAGCTCCTACGAGCAGTACTTC. This sequence encodes CASSKRGISSYEQYF.